The 8 T cell receptor beta chains reported below all come from one sample, sequenced in a study of regulatory T cells in long-lasting Graves disease. Time point described: persistent/refractory GD, antithyroid drugs over 5 years with positive TRAb. Extracted RNA from PBMCs served as the source of the TCR library. Construction of the TCR beta libraries employed iRepertoire HTBI primers in conjunction with Arm-PCR of CDR3 regions. TCRdb re-called the multiplex PCR reads with MiXCR, one entry per CDR3 protein. The sample consists of a few hundred thousand distinct CDR3 sequences, 23% of them appearing once. The sample was peripheral blood mononuclear cells (PBMCs), taken when the disease was refractory, from a patient treated with antithyroid drugs. The receptor source for this set is a female donor with Graves disease.

This clonotype was seen repeatedly, ten times or more. This chain uses TRBV24-1 with TRBJ2-3; 10 nucleotides match TRBD1. V shed 3 bases and J 0 bases; nucleotides not matched to a gene: 8. Per the germline V gene, CDR1 is KGHDR and CDR2 is SFDVKD. CDR3 length equals 18 residues. CDR3 DNA sequence: TGTGCCACCAGTGATCCTCCCGGGACAGGGGCAAGCACAGATACGCAGTATTTT. This codes for CATSDPPGTGASTDTQYF.

This sequence joins TRBV6-5 and TRBJ2-5; D uncertain. V shed 0 bases and J shed 0 bases, with 5 bases lying between them. CDR1 and CDR2 from the germline V gene are MNHEY and SVGAGI. This CDR3 comprises 14 residues. The CDR3 loop is CASSYSLYQETQYF. Here the CDR3 DNA reads TGTGCCAGCAGTTACTCGCTGTACCAAGAGACCCAGTACTTC.

This clonotype has a handful of counts. CDR3 sequence reads: CSAETGGGEQYF. In DNA, the CDR3 is TGCAGCGCTGAGACAGGGGGTGGCGAGCAGTACTTC. The gene calls are TRBV29-1 and TRBJ2-7; 9 positions agree with TRBD1. The CDR3 sequence is 12 residues long. The V segment lost 7 bases and the J segment 6 bases; nucleotides outside the gene matches: 7. Per the germline V gene, CDR1 is SQVTM and CDR2 is ANQGSEA.

The chain links TRBV28 to TRBJ1-3; D gene unclear. CDR3 length equals 13 residues. Trimming left V 5 bases short and J 0 bases short, with 5 bases between. CDR1 is MDHEN, CDR2 SYDVKM, per germline. The CDR3 sequence: CASSPYSGNTIYF. CDR3 nucleotides: TGTGCCAGCAGTCCTTACTCTGGAAACACCATATATTTT.

This clonotype was found a few times. CDR3 sequence reads: CSAGTSGDQETQYF. Here the CDR3 DNA reads TGCAGTGCCGGGACTAGCGGAGACCAAGAGACCCAGTACTTC. This sequence joins TRBV20-1 and TRBJ2-5, with 11 positions matching TRBD2. Trimming at V came to 6 bases and at J to 0 bases, leaving 3 bases not matched to a gene. From germline, CDR1 is DFQATT and CDR2 SNEGSKA (reference sequence). The CDR3 is 14 amino acids.

The chain links TRBV5-4 to TRBJ1-3, with D uncertain. Trimming removed 6 bases at V and 0 bases at J, with 10 bases between. The germline V gene encodes CDR1 SGHNT and CDR2 YYREEE (reference sequence). The CDR3 length is 14 residues. The CDR3 DNA follows: TGTGCCAGCACGGACGGGATCTCTGGAAACACCATATATTTT. Amino acid sequence: CASTDGISGNTIYF.

The rearrangement links TRBV7-9 to TRBJ2-7; 10 bases agree with TRBD1. In germline, CDR1 is SEHNR, CDR2 FQNEAQ (reference sequence). The CDR3 runs 13 residues. After removal of 5 bases from V and 6 bases from J, the junction contained 4 bases not matched to a gene. The CDR3 DNA follows: TGTGCCAGCAGCGGGACAGGGGTAATCGAGCAGTACTTC. Protein sequence: CASSGTGVIEQYF.

This chain connects TRBV7-3 to TRBJ2-7; D is possibly TRBD1 (6 bases). The CDR3 spans 15 residues. The germline CDR1 and CDR2 sequences are SGHTA and FQGTGA. Trimming stripped 5 bases from V and 2 bases from J, with 16 bases between. The CDR3 spells CASSTSTGPTYEQYF. CDR3 coding DNA: TGTGCCAGCAGCACCTCGACAGGACCGACCTACGAGCAGTACTTC.